This note documents a single T cell receptor beta chain sequence. The antigen is undetermined. At one end, the junction sequence differs from germline, possibly due to a read error. The sample comes from a study of PD-1 blockade in classical Hodgkin lymphoma. The study's findings and limits: What drove the repertoire differences, possibly disease activity or prior therapy, has not been defined.

Some clones are missing from TCRdb's copy, which holds only in-frame ones; the method was immunoSEQ multiplex PCR. Here the sample spans fewer than 20,000 clones, 75% to 90% being singletons. Each and every patient relapsed after autologous stem cell transplantation, and patients got differing brentuximab vedotin exposure. Germline lookup yields CDR1 MNHEY and CDR2 SMNVEV (reference sequence). The CDR3 runs to 11 residues. The rearrangement uses TRBV27 and TRBJ1-1; D is ambiguous. Sequenced here: peripheral blood mononuclear cells (PBMCs), sampled before the second cycle of nivolumab. This clonotype originated in a human donor with classical Hodgkin lymphoma. The DNA for the CDR3 is TGCGGGATTTACATGAACACTGAAGCTTTCTTT. Translating it yields CGIYMNTEAFF.